The TCR beta chain described here comes from a study of cytomegalovirus exposure and HLA in healthy donors (TCRdb year 2017). At the level of the whole study: A later analysis indicated that the 130 or so validation repertoires were generated on the platform also employed for the 670 or so repertoires of the first cohort. The study aimed to test whether cataloging public T cell receptors could reveal signatures of past pathogen exposure. The study combined high-throughput TCR immunosequencing, statistical association of individual TCRs with disease status, and machine learning to predict cytomegalovirus infection status. In addition to the first cohort of 666 subjects, a separate validation cohort of 100 to 150 different subjects was used. General conclusions and limits of the study: A later analysis had no HLA typing for the validation cohort, so co-occurrence there was scored across all 110 or so repertoires. A total of roughly 160 TCR beta chains were listed by the study as associated with cytomegalovirus. It was suggested by the authors that the approach could potentially be generalized to other disease states and immunological phenotypes. The classifier was reported to diagnose cytomegalovirus status with high specificity and sensitivity in both the original and validation cohorts. Most TCR sequences were seen in very few donors, while some public TCRs were found in many individuals. In vitro tests confirmed that a few of the cytomegalovirus-associated TCR beta chains recognize cytomegalovirus antigens. A later analysis found that TCRs clustered in the first cohort also tended to co-occur in the 100 to 150 validation repertoires, with 90% to 95% of cluster scores above 0.

The donors belonged to the validation cohort of over a hundred subjects, which was separate from the approximately 700-subject first cohort. About this clone itself: What antigen it recognizes has not been identified. No base quality information exists; no much larger clone differs at one position.

Library construction relied on the immunoSEQ multiplex PCR assay. In the paper's pipeline: To diagnose cytomegalovirus status from the catalog of TCR beta chain sequences, a statistical classification framework was built. Held by TCRdb, this immuneACCESS table contains in-frame sequences only and omits some clones. Under half of the omission traces to an unresolved V gene where checked; the cause of the rest is unknown. For V, J and clone size, that table is used; D and trimming come from the DNA. For this sample the table gives fewer than 100,000 clones, of which 90% to 95% were detected only once. The ten largest clonotypes hold about 2.1% of the sample. From the cysteine up to the phenylalanine, the CDR3 has a length of 15 residues. The CDR3 DNA has 45 bases and is translated from base 1. The germline V gene sets CDR1 to SGHDN and CDR2 to FVKESK. V is shortened by 4 bases, J by 6 bases, and the region joining them spans 16 bases.

This clonotype was sampled from a woman between 18 and 29 years old in good health and CMV-seronegative. Here the chain combines TRBV14 and TRBJ2-1, and TRBD1 may be the D gene, going by 7 matching bases. The specimen sequenced was PBMCs. The DNA reads as follows: TGTGCCAGCAGCCCCACCCAGGGGGGTGTCAATGAGCAGTTCTTC. It translates to CASSPTQGGVNEQFF.